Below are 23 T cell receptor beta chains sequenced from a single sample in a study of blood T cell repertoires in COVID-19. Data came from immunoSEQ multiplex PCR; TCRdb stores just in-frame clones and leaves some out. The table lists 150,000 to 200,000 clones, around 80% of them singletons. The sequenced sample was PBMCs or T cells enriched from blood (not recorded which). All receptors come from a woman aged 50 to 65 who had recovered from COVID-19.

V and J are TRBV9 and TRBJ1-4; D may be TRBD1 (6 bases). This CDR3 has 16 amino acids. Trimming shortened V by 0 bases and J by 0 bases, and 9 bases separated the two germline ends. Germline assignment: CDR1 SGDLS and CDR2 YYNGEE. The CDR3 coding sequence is TGTGCCAGCAGCGTAGGGGACATCTCAACTAATGAAAAACTGTTTTTT. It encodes CASSVGDISTNEKLFF.

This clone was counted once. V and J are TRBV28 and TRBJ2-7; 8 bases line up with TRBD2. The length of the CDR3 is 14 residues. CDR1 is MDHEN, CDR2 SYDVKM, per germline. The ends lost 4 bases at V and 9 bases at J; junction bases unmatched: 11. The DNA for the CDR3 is TGTGCCAGCAGTTCCACGGGAGGGCCGATTAGGCAGTACTTC. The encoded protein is CASSSTGGPIRQYF.

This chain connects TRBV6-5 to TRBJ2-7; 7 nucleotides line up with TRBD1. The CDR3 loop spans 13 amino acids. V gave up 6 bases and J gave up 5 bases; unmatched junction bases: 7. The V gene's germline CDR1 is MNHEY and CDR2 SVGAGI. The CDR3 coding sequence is TGTGCCAGCAGATCGACAGGGTCGCACGAGCAGTACTTC. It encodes CASRSTGSHEQYF.

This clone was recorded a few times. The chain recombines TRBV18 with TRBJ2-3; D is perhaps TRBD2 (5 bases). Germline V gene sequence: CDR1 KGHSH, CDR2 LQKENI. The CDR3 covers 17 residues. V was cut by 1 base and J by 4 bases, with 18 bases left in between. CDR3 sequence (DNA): TGTGCCAGCTCACCACGTCTTCAAGCGAGGGATTCAGATACGCAGTATTTT. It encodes CASSPRLQARDSDTQYF. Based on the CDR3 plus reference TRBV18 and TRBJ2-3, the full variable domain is NAGVMQNPRHLVRRRGQEARLRCSPMKGHSHVYWYRQLPEEGLKFMVYLQKENIIDESGMPKERFSAEFPKEGPSILRIQQVVRGDSAAYFCASSPRLQARDSDTQYFGPGTRLTVL.

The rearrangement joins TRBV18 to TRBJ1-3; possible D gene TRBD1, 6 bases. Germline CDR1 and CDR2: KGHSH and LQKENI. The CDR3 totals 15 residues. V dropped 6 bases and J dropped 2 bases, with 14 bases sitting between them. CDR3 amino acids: CASSPEGVAGNTIYF. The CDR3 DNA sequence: TGTGCCAGCTCGCCAGAGGGGGTAGCTGGAAACACCATATATTTT.

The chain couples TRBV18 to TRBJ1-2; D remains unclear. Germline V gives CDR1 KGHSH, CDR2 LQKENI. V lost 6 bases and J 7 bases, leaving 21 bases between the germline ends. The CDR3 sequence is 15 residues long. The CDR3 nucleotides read TGTGCCAGCTCGCTGGACCTCGGCCCGGGAGGTGGCTACACCTTC. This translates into CASSLDLGPGGGYTF.

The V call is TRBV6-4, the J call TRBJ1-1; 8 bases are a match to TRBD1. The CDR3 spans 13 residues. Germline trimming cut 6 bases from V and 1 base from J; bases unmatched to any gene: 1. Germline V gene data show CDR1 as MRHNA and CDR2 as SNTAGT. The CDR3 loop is CASRTGANTEAFF. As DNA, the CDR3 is TGTGCCAGCAGGACAGGGGCGAACACTGAAGCTTTCTTT.

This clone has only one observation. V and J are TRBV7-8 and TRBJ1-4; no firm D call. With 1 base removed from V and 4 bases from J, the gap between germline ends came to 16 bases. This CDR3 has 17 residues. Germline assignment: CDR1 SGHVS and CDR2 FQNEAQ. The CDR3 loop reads CASSLVNLGYGNEKLFF. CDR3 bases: TGTGCCAGCAGCTTAGTGAACCTCGGTTATGGTAATGAAAAACTGTTTTTT.

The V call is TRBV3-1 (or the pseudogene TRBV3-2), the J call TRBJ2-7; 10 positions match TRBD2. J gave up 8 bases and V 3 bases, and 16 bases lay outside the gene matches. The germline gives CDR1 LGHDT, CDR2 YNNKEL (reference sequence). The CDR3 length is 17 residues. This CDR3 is CASSHRPTASGSIKQYF. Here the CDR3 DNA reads TGTGCCAGCAGCCACCGACCTACTGCTAGCGGGAGTATCAAGCAGTACTTC.

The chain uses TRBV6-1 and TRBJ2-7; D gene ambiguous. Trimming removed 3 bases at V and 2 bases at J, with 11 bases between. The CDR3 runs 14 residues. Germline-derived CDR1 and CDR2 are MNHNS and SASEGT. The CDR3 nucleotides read TGTGCCAGCAGTGATGGGCTCGGAACCTACGAGCAGTACTTC. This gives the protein CASSDGLGTYEQYF.

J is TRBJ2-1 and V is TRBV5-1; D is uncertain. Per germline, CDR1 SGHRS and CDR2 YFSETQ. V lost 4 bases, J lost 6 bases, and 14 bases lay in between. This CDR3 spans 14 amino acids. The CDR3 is CASSVSPPSNEQFF. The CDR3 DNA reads TGCGCCAGCAGCGTCTCCCCCCCCTCCAATGAGCAGTTCTTC.

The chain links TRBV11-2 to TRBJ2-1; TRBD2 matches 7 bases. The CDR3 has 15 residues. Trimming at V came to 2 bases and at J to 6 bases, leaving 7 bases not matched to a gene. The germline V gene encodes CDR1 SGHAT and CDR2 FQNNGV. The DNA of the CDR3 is TGTGCCAGCAGCTTATGGGCTAGCGGAGCCAATGAGCAGTTCTTC. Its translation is CASSLWASGANEQFF.

CDR3 bases: TGTGCCAGCAGCCAAACTAGCTACGTAAACTACGAGCAGTACTTC. It specifies CASSQTSYVNYEQYF. The rearrangement joins TRBV11-2 to TRBJ2-7; possible D gene TRBD2, 6 bases. V was pared by 5 bases and J by 3 bases, with 17 bases between. Germline lookup yields CDR1 SGHAT and CDR2 FQNNGV. The CDR3 is made up of 15 amino acids.

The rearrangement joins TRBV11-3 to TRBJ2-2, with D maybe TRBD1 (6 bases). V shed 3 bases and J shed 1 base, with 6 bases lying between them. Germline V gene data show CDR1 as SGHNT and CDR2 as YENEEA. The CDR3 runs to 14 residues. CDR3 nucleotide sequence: TGTGCCAGCAGCTTGACAGGGAACACCGGGGAGCTGTTTTTT. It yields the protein CASSLTGNTGELFF.

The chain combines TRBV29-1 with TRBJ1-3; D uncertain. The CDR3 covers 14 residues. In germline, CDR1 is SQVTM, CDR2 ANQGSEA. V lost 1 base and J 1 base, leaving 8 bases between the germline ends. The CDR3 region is CSVEAGYSGNTIYF. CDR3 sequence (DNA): TGCAGCGTTGAAGCGGGTTATTCTGGAAACACCATATATTTT.

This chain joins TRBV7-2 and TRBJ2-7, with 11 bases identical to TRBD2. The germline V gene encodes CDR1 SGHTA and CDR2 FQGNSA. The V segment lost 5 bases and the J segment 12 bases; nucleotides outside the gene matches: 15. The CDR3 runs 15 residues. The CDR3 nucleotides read TGTGCCAGCAGCCTGGGGCGACTAGCGGGACTAGCCACGTACTTC. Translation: CASSLGRLAGLATYF.

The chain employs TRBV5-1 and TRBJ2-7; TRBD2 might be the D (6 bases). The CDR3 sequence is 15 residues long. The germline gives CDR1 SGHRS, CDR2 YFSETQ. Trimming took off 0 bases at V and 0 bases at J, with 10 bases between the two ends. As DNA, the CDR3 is TGCGCCAGCAGCTTGGCGGGGGAGAGCTCCTACGAGCAGTACTTC. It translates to CASSLAGESSYEQYF.

CDR3 amino acids: CASGQNYGYTF. DNA for the CDR3: TGTGCCAGCGGCCAGAACTATGGCTACACCTTC. The chain is built from TRBV6-5 and TRBJ1-2; D is undetermined. Germline loops: CDR1 MNHEY, CDR2 SVGAGI. V was pared by 8 bases and J by 2 bases, with 6 bases between. CDR3 length equals 11 residues.

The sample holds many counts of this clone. CDR3 amino acids: CASSLGTDTYEQYF. The CDR3 DNA reads TGTGCCAGCAGCCTCGGGACTGATACCTACGAGCAGTACTTC. The genes are TRBV3-1 (or the pseudogene TRBV3-2) and TRBJ2-7, with a weak D call TRBD2 (6 bases). From germline, CDR1 is LGHDT and CDR2 YNNKEL (reference sequence). The ends were cut back, 4 bases at V and 2 bases at J, with 12 bases in the middle. This CDR3 comprises 14 residues.

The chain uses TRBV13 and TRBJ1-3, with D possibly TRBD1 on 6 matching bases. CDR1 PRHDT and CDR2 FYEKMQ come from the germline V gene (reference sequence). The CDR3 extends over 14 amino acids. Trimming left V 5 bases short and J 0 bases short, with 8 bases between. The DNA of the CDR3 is TGTGCCAGCAGCAGGGGGAACTCTGGAAACACCATATATTTT. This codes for CASSRGNSGNTIYF. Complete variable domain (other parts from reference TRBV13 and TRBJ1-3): AAGVIQSPRHLIKEKRETATLKCYPIPRHDTVYWYQQGPGQDPQFLISFYEKMQSDKGSIPDRFSAQQFSDYHSELNMSSLELGDSALYFCASSRGNSGNTIYFGEGSWLTVV.

CDR3: CASSLQGTYEQYF. DNA of the CDR3: TGTGCCAGCAGCCTCCAGGGTACGTACGAGCAGTACTTC. The chain carries TRBV6-2 or TRBV6-3 and TRBJ2-7; a possible D gene is TRBD1 (5 bases). V gave up 6 bases and J gave up 4 bases, with 13 bases separating them. This CDR3 region has 13 residues. In germline, CDR1 is MNHEY, CDR2 SVGEGT.

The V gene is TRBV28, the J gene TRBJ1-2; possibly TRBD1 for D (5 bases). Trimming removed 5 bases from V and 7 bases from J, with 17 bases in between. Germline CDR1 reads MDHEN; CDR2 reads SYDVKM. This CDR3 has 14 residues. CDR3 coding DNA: TGTGCCAGCAGTCCAGGGATTGTTGTGGGTGGCTACACCTTC. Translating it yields CASSPGIVVGGYTF.

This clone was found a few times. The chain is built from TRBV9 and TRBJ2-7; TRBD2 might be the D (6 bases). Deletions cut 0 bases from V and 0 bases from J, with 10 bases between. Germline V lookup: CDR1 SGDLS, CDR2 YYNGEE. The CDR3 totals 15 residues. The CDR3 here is CASSVEAGNSYEQYF. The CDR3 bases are TGTGCCAGCAGCGTAGAGGCGGGGAACTCCTACGAGCAGTACTTC.